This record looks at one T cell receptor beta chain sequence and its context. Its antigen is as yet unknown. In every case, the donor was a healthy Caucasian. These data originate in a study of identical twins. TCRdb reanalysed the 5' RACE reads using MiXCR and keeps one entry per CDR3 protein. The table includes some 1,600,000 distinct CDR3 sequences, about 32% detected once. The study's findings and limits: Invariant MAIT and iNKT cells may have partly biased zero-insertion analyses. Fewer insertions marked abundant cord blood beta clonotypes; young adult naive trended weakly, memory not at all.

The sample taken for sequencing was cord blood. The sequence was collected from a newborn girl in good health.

The CDR3 loop reads CASSYSTSGGWADTQYF. CDR3 nucleotide sequence: TGTGCCAGCAGTTACAGCACGTCCGGAGGGTGGGCAGATACGCAGTATTTT. The rearrangement links TRBV6-5 to TRBJ2-3; maybe TRBD2 (6 bases). The germline V gene has CDR1 MNHEY and CDR2 SVGAGI. V lost 2 bases and J 4 bases, leaving 19 bases between the germline ends. This CDR3 contains 17 residues.